Given below is one T cell receptor (beta chain) in context. Profiling relied on immunoSEQ multiplex PCR, and the TCRdb table lists in-frame clones only, not all of them. The sample records about 280,000 clones, about 83% being singletons. Losses at the gene ends were 8 bases for V and 0 bases for J; bases not matched to a gene: 6. CDR1 is LNHDA and CDR2 is SQIVND in the germline V gene (reference sequence). The length of the CDR3 is 15 residues. This sample is drawn from a study of blood T cell repertoires in COVID-19. This receptor was obtained from a woman in her 40s who had recovered from COVID-19. The material sequenced was PBMCs or T cells enriched from blood (not recorded which). V gene TRBV19 combines with J gene TRBJ1-5, with 8 bases that match TRBD1. CDR3 in amino acids: CASSDRGYSNQPQHF. For the CDR3, the DNA is TGTGCCAGTTCAGACAGGGGTTATAGCAATCAGCCCCAGCATTTT.